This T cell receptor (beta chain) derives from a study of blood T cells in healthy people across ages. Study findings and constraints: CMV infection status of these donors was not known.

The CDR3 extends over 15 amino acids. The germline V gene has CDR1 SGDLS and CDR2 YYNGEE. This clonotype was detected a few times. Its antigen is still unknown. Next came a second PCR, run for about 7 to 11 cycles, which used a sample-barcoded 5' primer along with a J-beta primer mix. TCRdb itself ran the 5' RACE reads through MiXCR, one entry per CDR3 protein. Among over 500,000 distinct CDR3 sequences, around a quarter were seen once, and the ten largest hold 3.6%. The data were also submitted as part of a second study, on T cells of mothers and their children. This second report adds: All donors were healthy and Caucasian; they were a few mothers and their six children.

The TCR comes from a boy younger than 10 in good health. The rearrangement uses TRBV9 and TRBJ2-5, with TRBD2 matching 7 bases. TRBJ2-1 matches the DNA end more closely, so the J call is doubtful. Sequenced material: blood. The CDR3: CASSVEVGGNIEQFF. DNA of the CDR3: TGTGCCAGCAGCGTCGAGGTCGGGGGGAACATTGAGCAGTTCTTC.